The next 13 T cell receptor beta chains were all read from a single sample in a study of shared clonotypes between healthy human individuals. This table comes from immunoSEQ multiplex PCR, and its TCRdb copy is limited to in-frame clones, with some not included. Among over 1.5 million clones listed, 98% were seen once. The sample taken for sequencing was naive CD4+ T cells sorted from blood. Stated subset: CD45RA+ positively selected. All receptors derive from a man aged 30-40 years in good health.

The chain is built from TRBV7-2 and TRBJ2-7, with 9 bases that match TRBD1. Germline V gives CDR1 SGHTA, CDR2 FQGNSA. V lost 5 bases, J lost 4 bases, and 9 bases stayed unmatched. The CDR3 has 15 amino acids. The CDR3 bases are TGTGCCAGCAGCCCATACAGGGGGCATAGGTACGAGCAGTACTTC. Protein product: CASSPYRGHRYEQYF. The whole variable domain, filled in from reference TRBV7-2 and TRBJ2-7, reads GAGVSQSPSNKVTEKGKDVELRCDPISGHTALYWYRQSLGQGLEFLIYFQGNSAPDKSGLPSDRFSAERTGGSVSTLTIQRTQQEDSAVYLCASSPYRGHRYEQYFGPGTRLTVT.

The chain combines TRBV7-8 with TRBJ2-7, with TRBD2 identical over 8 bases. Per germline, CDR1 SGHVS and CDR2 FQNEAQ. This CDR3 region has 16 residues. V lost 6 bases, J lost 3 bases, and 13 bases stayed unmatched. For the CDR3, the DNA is TGTGCCAGCAGACCACGCCTACTAGCGGAGGACTACGAGCAGTACTTC. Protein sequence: CASRPRLLAEDYEQYF.

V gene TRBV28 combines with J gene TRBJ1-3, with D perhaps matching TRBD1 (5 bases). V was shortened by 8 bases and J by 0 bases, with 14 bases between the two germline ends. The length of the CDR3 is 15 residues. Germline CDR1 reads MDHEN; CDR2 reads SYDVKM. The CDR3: CASGGNSHSGNTIYF. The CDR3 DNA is TGTGCCAGCGGGGGGAACAGTCACTCTGGAAACACCATATATTTT.

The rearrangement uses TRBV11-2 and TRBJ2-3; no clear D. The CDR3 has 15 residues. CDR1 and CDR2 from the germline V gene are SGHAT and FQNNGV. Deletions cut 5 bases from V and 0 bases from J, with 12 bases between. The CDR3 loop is CASSADSISTDTQYF. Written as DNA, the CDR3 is TGTGCCAGCAGCGCCGACTCGATTAGCACAGATACGCAGTATTTT. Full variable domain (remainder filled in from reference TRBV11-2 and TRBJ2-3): EAGVAQSPRYKIIEKRQSVAFWCNPISGHATLYWYQQILGQGPKLLIQFQNNGVVDDSQLPKDRFSAERLKGVDSTLKIQPAKLEDSAVYLCASSADSISTDTQYFGPGTRLTVL.

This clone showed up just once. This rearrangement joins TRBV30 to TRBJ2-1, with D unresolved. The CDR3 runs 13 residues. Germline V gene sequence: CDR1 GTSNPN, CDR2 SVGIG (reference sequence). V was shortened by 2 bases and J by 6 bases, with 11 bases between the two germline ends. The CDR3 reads CAWSSGPVNEQFF. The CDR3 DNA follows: TGTGCCTGGAGTTCGGGCCCCGTCAATGAGCAGTTCTTC. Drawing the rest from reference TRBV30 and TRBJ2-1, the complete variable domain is SQTIHQWPATLVQPVGSPLSLECTVEGTSNPNLYWYRQAAGRGLQLLFYSVGIGQISSEVPQNLSASRPQDRQFILSSKKLLLSDSGFYLCAWSSGPVNEQFFGPGTRLTVL.

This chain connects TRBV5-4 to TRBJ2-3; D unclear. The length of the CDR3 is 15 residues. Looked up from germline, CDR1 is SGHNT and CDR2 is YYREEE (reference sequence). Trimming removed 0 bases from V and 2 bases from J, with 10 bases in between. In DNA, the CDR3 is TGTGCCAGCAGCTTGGGAGCGAGTAACACAGATACGCAGTATTTT. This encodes CASSLGASNTDTQYF.

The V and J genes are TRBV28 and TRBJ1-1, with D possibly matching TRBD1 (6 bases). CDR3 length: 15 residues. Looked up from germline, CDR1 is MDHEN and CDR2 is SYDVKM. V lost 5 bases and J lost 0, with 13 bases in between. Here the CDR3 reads CASSRRHRVNTEAFF. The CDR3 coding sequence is TGTGCCAGCAGTCGCCGTCACAGGGTGAACACTGAAGCTTTCTTT.

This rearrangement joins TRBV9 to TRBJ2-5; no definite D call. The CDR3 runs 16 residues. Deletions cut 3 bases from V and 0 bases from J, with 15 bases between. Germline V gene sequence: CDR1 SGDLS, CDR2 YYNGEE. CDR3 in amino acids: CASSGTPRADQETQYF. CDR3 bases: TGTGCCAGCAGCGGCACCCCACGGGCGGACCAAGAGACCCAGTACTTC.

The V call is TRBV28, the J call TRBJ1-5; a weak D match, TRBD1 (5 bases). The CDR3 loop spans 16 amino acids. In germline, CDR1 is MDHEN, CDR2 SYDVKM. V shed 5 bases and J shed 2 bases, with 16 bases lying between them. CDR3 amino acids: CASSPSAGRGNQPQHF. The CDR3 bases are TGTGCCAGCAGTCCCTCGGCGGGGCGGGGCAATCAGCCCCAGCATTTT.

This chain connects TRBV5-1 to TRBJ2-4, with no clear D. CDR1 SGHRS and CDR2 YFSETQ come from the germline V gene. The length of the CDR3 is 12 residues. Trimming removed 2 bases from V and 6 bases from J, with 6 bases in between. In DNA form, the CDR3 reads TGCGCCAGCAGCTTCGACTCAAACATTCAGTACTTC. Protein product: CASSFDSNIQYF.

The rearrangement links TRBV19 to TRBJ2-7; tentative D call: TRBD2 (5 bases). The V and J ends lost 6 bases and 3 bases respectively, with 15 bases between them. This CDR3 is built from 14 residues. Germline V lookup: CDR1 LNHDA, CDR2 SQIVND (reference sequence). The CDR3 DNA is TGTGCCAGTAGAAGGACTGCGTCGGTCTACGAGCAGTACTTC. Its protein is CASRRTASVYEQYF. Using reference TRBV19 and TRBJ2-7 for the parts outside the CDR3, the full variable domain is DGGITQSPKYLFRKEGQNVTLSCEQNLNHDAMYWYRQDPGQGLRLIYYSQIVNDFQKGDIAEGYSVSREKKESFPLTVTSAQKNPTAFYLCASRRTASVYEQYFGPGTRLTVT.

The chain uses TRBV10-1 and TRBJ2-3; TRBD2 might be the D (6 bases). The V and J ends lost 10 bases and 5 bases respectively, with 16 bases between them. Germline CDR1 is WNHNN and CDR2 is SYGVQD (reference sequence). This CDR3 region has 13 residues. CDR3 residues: CAMRLRTKDTQYF. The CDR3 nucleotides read TGCGCCATGAGGCTCAGGACTAAAGATACGCAGTATTTT.

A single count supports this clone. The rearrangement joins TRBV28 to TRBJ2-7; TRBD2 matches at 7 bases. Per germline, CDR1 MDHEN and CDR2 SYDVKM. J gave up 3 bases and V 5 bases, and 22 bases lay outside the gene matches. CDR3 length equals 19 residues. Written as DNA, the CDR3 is TGTGCCAGCAGTGTAAATCTTATGGGCCTCGGGGGGACCAACTACGAGCAGTACTTC. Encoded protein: CASSVNLMGLGGTNYEQYF.